The subject of this entry is one TCR beta chain. The data were produced by immunoSEQ multiplex PCR, yet TCRdb's version contains in-frame clones alone and is incomplete. The sample includes tens of thousands of clones, 27% of them seen just once. Time point in this sample: after neoadjuvant nivolumab, at surgical resection. Stage II-IVA oral cavity squamous cell carcinoma was new and untreated by systemic or radiation therapy. The source of the sample is a study of neoadjuvant anti-PD-1 for oral cavity cancer. Study information: Nivolumab at 3 mg/kg was mostly given biweekly, three to four doses, pre-surgery. Patients without progression received a fourth nivolumab dose around day 43, then surgical resection on days 50-56.

The receptor's source is a person aged 35-80 years with oral cavity squamous cell carcinoma. The sample in question was tumor tissue, obtained after nivolumab (anti-PD-1) treatment.

The CDR3 loop is CASSSQGLGGYTF. The CDR3 nucleotides are TGTGCCAGCAGTTCACAGGGATTGGGTGGCTACACCTTC. The chain recombines TRBV28 with TRBJ1-2; a weak D match, TRBD1 (6 bases). The CDR3 has 13 residues. V was shortened by 4 bases and J by 7 bases, with 13 bases between the two germline ends. Germline values: CDR1 MDHEN, CDR2 SYDVKM.